This T cell receptor beta chain came from a study of shared clonotypes between healthy human individuals. This clone was seen just once. Its antigen is not known. Findings and limits, study-wide: Measured sharing among donors was expected to vary with sequencing depth.

Method: immunoSEQ multiplex PCR; TCRdb's copy keeps in-frame clones and lacks some. The table records about 2.4 million clones, roughly 93% of them present only once. The material sequenced was naive CD4+ T cells from PBMCs. The subset: CD45RA+ positively selected. The clonotype comes from a man between 18 and 35 years old in good health. Some clones in this sample may be carry-over from other donors' samples.

In DNA form, the CDR3 reads TGTGCCAGCCAGAGGTCGTGGGGGGCCTATGGCTACACCTTC. Translating it yields CASQRSWGAYGYTF. The J gene is TRBJ1-2, the V gene TRBV28, with a tentative D call TRBD1 (6 bases). The CDR3 is made up of 14 amino acids. The V end lost 8 bases, the J end lost 4 bases, and 17 bases lay between the germline ends. CDR1 is MDHEN and CDR2 is SYDVKM in the germline V gene.